The clone carrying this TCR beta chain was recorded a few times. What it binds is unknown. Unique molecular identifiers were used in preparing the TCRbeta library. One entry per CDR3 protein, called by TCRdb with MiXCR from the PCR reads. Of just over 200,000 distinct CDR3 sequences detected, 8.4% appear once; the ten largest clones hold about 40%. Between the trimmed V and J ends, which lost 5 bases and 6 bases, there was a span of 10 bases. This CDR3 has 13 residues. These data come from a study of T-cell reconstitution after alpha-beta-depleted transplantation in children. Study-level points and caveats: The high TCRbeta diversity at day 60 in some patients came from surviving recipient T cells and thymic progenitors. Counts and diversity of T cells one year after transplant came mostly from newly produced T cells.

The material was PBMCs, mostly from graft donor cells, obtained 360 days after TCRalphabeta/CD19-depleted stem cell transplant. The source of this sequence is a male patient aged 2 to 10 who had a stem cell transplant for acute myeloid leukemia, so the T cells may come from the graft donor. The chain couples TRBV12-3 or TRBV12-4 to TRBJ1-4; unclear D gene. CDR3 coding DNA: TGTGCCAGCAGTCCTCGGTGGGATGAAAAACTGTTTTTT. Translating it yields CASSPRWDEKLFF.